This entry lists 30 T cell receptor beta chains sequenced from one sample in a study of neurological immune-mediated disorders. TCRdb re-derived calls from the 5' RACE reads in MiXCR, one entry per CDR3 protein. The table lists roughly 80,000 distinct CDR3 sequences, roughly 18% of them singletons. Material: PBMCs. These receptors were collected from a woman between 35 and 50 years old in good health.

This clonotype was seen repeatedly, ten times or more. The gene calls are TRBV4-1 and TRBJ1-3; the D gene is possibly TRBD1 (5 bases). Germline lookup yields CDR1 MGHRA and CDR2 YSYEKL. This CDR3 is 15 amino acids long. With 0 bases removed from V and 0 bases from J, the gap between germline ends came to 6 bases. Here the CDR3 reads CASSQETASGNTIYF. CDR3 bases: TGCGCCAGCAGCCAAGAGACAGCCTCTGGAAACACCATATATTTT.

This clonotype was seen repeatedly, ten times or more. The rearrangement uses TRBV12-3 or TRBV12-4 and TRBJ1-5; D is ambiguous. This CDR3 has 14 amino acids. V shed 3 bases and J shed 5 bases, with 11 bases lying between them. CDR3 in DNA: TGTGCCAGCAGTTTCCGACGGACGGATCAGCCCCAGCATTTT. Protein product: CASSFRRTDQPQHF.

This clonotype was seen many times. This chain connects TRBV10-3 to TRBJ1-1, with D tentatively TRBD1 (6 bases). Trimming took 3 bases from V and 1 from J, leaving 9 bases between them. Germline V lookup: CDR1 ENHRY, CDR2 SYGVKD. The CDR3 totals 14 residues. The CDR3 loop is CAISDRGPNTEAFF. CDR3 DNA sequence: TGTGCCATCAGTGACAGGGGCCCGAACACTGAAGCTTTCTTT.

The chain combines TRBV6-6 with TRBJ1-1; unclear D gene. CDR3 length equals 14 residues. Germline V gene lookup returns CDR1 MNHNY and CDR2 SVGAGI (reference sequence). Trimming removed 2 bases at V and 3 bases at J, with 10 bases between. The CDR3 bases are TGTGCCAGCAGTTACACAAGGCCAGACACTGAAGCTTTCTTT. As protein: CASSYTRPDTEAFF.

This clonotype was seen ten or more times. The V gene is TRBV12-3 or TRBV12-4, the J gene TRBJ2-5; D ambiguous. This CDR3 comprises 13 residues. The ends were cut back, 1 base at V and 4 bases at J, with 7 bases in the middle. The DNA of the CDR3 is TGTGCCAGCAGTTTAGATGGCCGAGAGACCCAGTACTTC. The encoded protein is CASSLDGRETQYF.

This clonotype has a handful of counts. V gene TRBV28 combines with J gene TRBJ1-4; D call uncertain. Germline V gene data show CDR1 as MDHEN and CDR2 as SYDVKM. V lost 4 bases and J lost 8, with 17 bases in between. The CDR3 contains 15 residues. This chain's CDR3 is CASSSQKPLEEKLFF. The DNA of the CDR3 is TGTGCCAGCAGTTCCCAGAAGCCTTTAGAAGAAAAACTGTTTTTT.

This chain connects TRBV10-3 to TRBJ2-1; D is perhaps TRBD1 (5 bases). Germline CDR1 and CDR2: ENHRY and SYGVKD. Trimming shortened V by 8 bases and J by 4 bases, and 6 bases separated the two germline ends. The CDR3 is 11 amino acids. The CDR3 protein is CAIQGYNEQFF. For the CDR3, the DNA is TGTGCCATCCAGGGATACAATGAGCAGTTCTTC.

This clonotype was picked up many times. This chain links TRBV9 with TRBJ2-3, with 10 bases lining up with TRBD2. The CDR3 is 15 residues long. Losses at the gene ends were 0 bases for V and 4 bases for J; bases not matched to a gene: 2. Germline values: CDR1 SGDLS, CDR2 YYNGEE. The CDR3 region is CASSVEAGGPDTQYF. The CDR3 DNA reads TGTGCCAGCAGCGTAGAAGCGGGGGGGCCAGATACGCAGTATTTT.

Concerning this clonotype: A junction boundary mismatches the germline segment, possibly from a read error. The chain links TRBV20-1 to TRBJ2-4; 7 nucleotides match TRBD1. The CDR3 runs to 13 residues. Germline V gene data show CDR1 as DFQATT and CDR2 as SNEGSKA (reference sequence). The CDR3 nucleotides read TGCAGTGCGTCACAGGGGAAAGGGGAAATTCATTACTTC. This codes for CSASQGKGEIHYF.

This clonotype has a count of ten or more. V gene TRBV20-1 combines with J gene TRBJ1-1; no clear D. CDR1 is DFQATT, CDR2 SNEGSKA, per germline (reference sequence). The length of the CDR3 is 12 residues. Trimming removed 4 bases at V and 3 bases at J, with 9 bases between. This chain's CDR3 is CSATRGDTEAFF. CDR3 DNA sequence: TGCAGTGCTACCCGCGGGGACACTGAAGCTTTCTTT.

In its sample, this clonotype was seen many times. This sequence joins TRBV6-5 and TRBJ2-3; D uncertain. This CDR3 region has 12 residues. CDR1 is MNHEY, CDR2 SVGAGI, per germline. V lost 5 bases and J 5 bases, leaving 8 bases between the germline ends. The DNA of the CDR3 is TGTGCCAGCAGTGACCCAAAAGATACGCAGTATTTT. It translates to CASSDPKDTQYF.

In this sample, this clonotype turned up many times. The rearrangement joins TRBV12-3 or TRBV12-4 to TRBJ1-4; 9 bases are a match to TRBD1. The CDR3 has 14 amino acids. V lost 6 bases and J lost 7; bases outside the gene matches: 6. The CDR3 sequence: CASRLTGGSEKLFF. CDR3 DNA: TGTGCCAGCAGACTAACAGGGGGCAGTGAAAAACTGTTTTTT.

The chain carries TRBV7-3 and TRBJ2-3; 9 bases fit TRBD1. The CDR3 loop spans 15 amino acids. Germline V gene data show CDR1 as SGHTA and CDR2 as FQGTGA. The V gene end was trimmed by 5 bases and the J gene end by 4 bases; junction bases not matched to a gene: 7. For the CDR3, the DNA is TGTGCCAGCAGCGCTACAGGGGGCTGGGCAGATACGCAGTATTTT. Amino acid sequence: CASSATGGWADTQYF.

This clonotype was observed once. The V gene is TRBV6-5, the J gene TRBJ1-3; D is undetermined. Deletions cut 5 bases from V and 5 bases from J, with 16 bases between. The CDR3 loop spans 15 amino acids. From germline, CDR1 is MNHEY and CDR2 SVGAGI. CDR3 residues: CASSPAGFMRNTIYF. In DNA, the CDR3 is TGTGCCAGCAGTCCTGCCGGGTTTATGAGAAACACCATATATTTT.

This clonotype was seen ten or more times. The chain has TRBV5-6 and TRBJ1-5, with 11 bases aligning to TRBD1. Per germline, CDR1 SGHDT and CDR2 YYEEEE. J was trimmed by 6 bases and V by 0 bases; bases with no gene match: 5. The length of the CDR3 is 16 residues. CDR3: CASSLVRDRGTQPQHF. The CDR3 DNA reads TGTGCCAGCAGCTTGGTCCGGGACAGGGGGACTCAGCCCCAGCATTTT.

This clonotype appeared many times. V and J are TRBV7-2 and TRBJ2-7, with 8 bases that match TRBD2. In germline, CDR1 is SGHTA, CDR2 FQGNSA. There are 14 residues in the CDR3. V gave up 2 bases and J gave up 3 bases; unmatched junction bases: 3. The CDR3, as DNA: TGTGCCAGCAGCTTAAGCGGGGGTTTCTACGAGCAGTACTTC. This sequence encodes CASSLSGGFYEQYF.

In this sample, this clonotype turned up many times. The CDR3 reads CASSVRPREETQYF. CDR3 coding DNA: TGTGCCAGCAGCGTAAGGCCTCGGGAAGAGACCCAGTACTTC. The V call is TRBV9, the J call TRBJ2-5; no clear D. This CDR3 is 14 amino acids long. The germline gives CDR1 SGDLS, CDR2 YYNGEE. Trimming pared 1 base from V and 3 bases from J, leaving 10 bases between.

This clonotype was found many times. The chain employs TRBV7-2 and TRBJ1-3; no definite D call. Looked up from germline, CDR1 is SGHTA and CDR2 is FQGNSA. The V and J ends lost 5 bases and 0 bases respectively, with 14 bases between them. CDR3 length equals 16 residues. For the CDR3, the DNA is TGTGCCAGCAGCCGGAGTCTAACCAGCTCTGGAAACACCATATATTTT. This gives the protein CASSRSLTSSGNTIYF.

This clonotype was seen repeatedly, ten times or more. V and J are TRBV7-2 and TRBJ1-4; TRBD1 agrees at 7 bases. V lost 1 base and J lost 5; bases outside the gene matches: 4. Germline lookup yields CDR1 SGHTA and CDR2 FQGNSA. This CDR3 contains 15 residues. The CDR3 DNA sequence: TGTGCCAGCAGCTTAGAGGGGGACAGAAATGAAAAACTGTTTTTT. Its protein is CASSLEGDRNEKLFF.

Concerning this clonotype itself: Sequence at one end of the junction differs from germline and may be a read error. The chain uses TRBV5-1 and TRBJ1-5; tentatively, D is TRBD1 (5 bases). This CDR3 region has 14 residues. Germline CDR1 SGHRS, CDR2 YFSETQ. The CDR3: CASSLGQGNRPQHF. The DNA of the CDR3 is TGCGCCAGCAGCTTGGGCCAGGGCAATCGGCCCCAGCATTTT.

This clonotype has ten or more counts. This chain joins TRBV29-1 and TRBJ1-4, with 7 bases lining up with TRBD1. The CDR3 has 13 amino acids. The V gene's germline CDR1 is SQVTM and CDR2 ANQGSEA. Trimming at V came to 6 bases and at J to 4 bases, leaving 5 bases not matched to a gene. Here the CDR3 reads CSVWTGFNEKLFF. In DNA, the CDR3 is TGCAGCGTATGGACAGGATTTAATGAAAAACTGTTTTTT.

This chain connects TRBV4-3 to TRBJ2-6, with a possible D match to TRBD1 (5 bases). Trimming took 0 bases from V and 0 from J, leaving 6 bases between them. This CDR3 contains 16 residues. Per the germline V gene, CDR1 is LGHNA and CDR2 is YSLEER. The DNA of the CDR3 is TGCGCCAGCAGCCAAGAAGGGGTCTCTGGGGCCAACGTCCTGACTTTC. Translated: CASSQEGVSGANVLTF.

In its sample, this clonotype was seen many times. The junction departs from germline at one end; a sequencing error may be responsible. The rearrangement uses TRBV5-1 and TRBJ1-1; D not certain. Germline CDR1 SGHRS, CDR2 YFSETQ. The CDR3 consists of 13 residues. The CDR3, as DNA: TGCGCCAGCAGCTTGGCTGGGAACCCTGAAGCTTTCTTT. This encodes CASSLAGNPEAFF.

This clonotype was counted ten times or more. This chain links TRBV5-1 with TRBJ1-2; 10 bases align to TRBD1. With V trimmed by 3 bases and J by 7 bases, 6 bases remained unmatched. The germline CDR1 and CDR2 sequences are SGHRS and YFSETQ. The CDR3 sequence is 14 residues long. The CDR3 bases are TGCGCCAGCAGCTCGGACAGGGGGGATAGTGGCTACACCTTC. Amino acids: CASSSDRGDSGYTF.

V gene TRBV5-1 combines with J gene TRBJ2-1; 11 bases are shared with TRBD2. The CDR3 consists of 15 residues. V was pared by 7 bases and J by 7 bases, with 10 bases of the junction left unmatched. CDR1 and CDR2 from the germline V gene are SGHRS and YFSETQ. Here the CDR3 reads CASGIISGGANEQFF. In nucleotides, the CDR3 is TGCGCCAGCGGCATAATTAGCGGGGGGGCTAATGAGCAGTTCTTC. The full variable domain, in which reference TRBV5-1 and TRBJ2-1 provide the parts outside the CDR3, is KAGVTQTPRYLIKTRGQQVTLSCSPISGHRSVSWYQQTPGQGLQFLFEYFSETQRNKGNFPGRFSGRQFSNSRSEMNVSTLELGDSALYLCASGIISGGANEQFFGPGTRLTVL.

There are many counts of this clonotype. This chain uses TRBV6-5 with TRBJ2-2; a possible D gene is TRBD2 (5 bases). Germline assignment: CDR1 MNHEY and CDR2 SVGAGI. This CDR3 contains 16 residues. Deletions cut 4 bases from V and 7 bases from J, with 19 bases between. The CDR3 spells CASSSLGVKSVGELFF. In DNA, the CDR3 is TGTGCCAGCAGTTCTCTCGGGGTAAAGTCGGTCGGGGAGCTGTTTTTT.

For this clonotype: One junction end disagrees with the germline gene, perhaps due to a read error. This chain connects TRBV7-2 to TRBJ1-4, with D possibly being TRBD1 (5 bases). CDR1 is SGHTA and CDR2 is FQGNSA in the germline V gene. The CDR3 has 14 amino acids. The CDR3, as DNA: TGTGCCAGCAGCCCGCAGGGCGAGAATGAAGAACTGTTTTTT. Translation: CASSPQGENEELFF. The variable domain in full, with the rest retrieved from reference TRBV7-2 and TRBJ1-4, is GAGVSQSPSNKVTEKGKDVELRCDPISGHTALYWYRQSLGQGLEFLIYFQGNSAPDKSGLPSDRFSAERTGGSVSTLTIQRTQQEDSAVYLCASSPQGENEELFFGSGTQLSVL.

This clonotype was recorded many times. The chain links TRBV20-1 to TRBJ1-5, with D possibly TRBD1 on 6 matching bases. The CDR3 runs 17 residues. V lost 0 bases to trimming and J lost 0 bases, with 15 bases between them. CDR1 and CDR2 from the germline V gene are DFQATT and SNEGSKA (reference sequence). This chain's CDR3 is CSARDTGHRVSNQPQHF. The DNA for the CDR3 is TGCAGTGCTAGAGACACGGGACACCGGGTTAGCAATCAGCCCCAGCATTTT.

This clonotype was seen ten or more times. The chain has TRBV3-1 and TRBJ2-3; D possibly corresponds to TRBD2 (5 bases). The ends were cut back, 4 bases at V and 0 bases at J, with 14 bases in the middle. The CDR3 is 16 amino acids. CDR1 and CDR2 (germline): LGHDT, YNNKEL (reference sequence). CDR3 bases: TGTGCCAGCAGCCCCCGTCGTCCTAGCAGCACAGATACGCAGTATTTT. It codes for CASSPRRPSSTDTQYF.

This clonotype has ten or more counts. This sequence joins TRBV7-9 and TRBJ1-4; TRBD1 is a possible D gene (5 bases). CDR1 and CDR2 from the germline V gene are SEHNR and FQNEAQ (reference sequence). V lost 3 bases, J lost 0 bases, and 8 bases lay in between. This CDR3 has 15 residues. The DNA for the CDR3 is TGTGCCAGCAGCTTGACAGTTTCAACTAATGAAAAACTGTTTTTT. Its protein is CASSLTVSTNEKLFF.